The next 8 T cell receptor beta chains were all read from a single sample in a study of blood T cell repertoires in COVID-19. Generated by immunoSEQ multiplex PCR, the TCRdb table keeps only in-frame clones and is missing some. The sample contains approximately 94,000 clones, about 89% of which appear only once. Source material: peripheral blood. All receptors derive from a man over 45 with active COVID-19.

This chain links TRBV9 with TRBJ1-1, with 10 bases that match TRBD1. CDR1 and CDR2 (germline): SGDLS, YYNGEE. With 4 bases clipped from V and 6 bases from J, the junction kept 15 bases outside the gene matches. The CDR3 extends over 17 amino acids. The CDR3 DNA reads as TGTGCCAGCAGCCCCCGACAGGGGGCGGCTGGAGTCGCTGAAGCTTTCTTT. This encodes CASSPRQGAAGVAEAFF.

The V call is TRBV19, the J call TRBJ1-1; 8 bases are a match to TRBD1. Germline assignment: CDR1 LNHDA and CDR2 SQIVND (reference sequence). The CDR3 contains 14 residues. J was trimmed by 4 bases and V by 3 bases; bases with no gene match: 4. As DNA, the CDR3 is TGTGCCAGTAGTATCTCAGGGGGCCGCACTGAAGCTTTCTTT. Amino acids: CASSISGGRTEAFF.

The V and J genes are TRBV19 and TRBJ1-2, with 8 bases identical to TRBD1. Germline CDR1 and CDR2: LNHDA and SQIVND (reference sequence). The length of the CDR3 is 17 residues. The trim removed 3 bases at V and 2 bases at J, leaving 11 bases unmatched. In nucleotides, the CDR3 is TGTGCCAGTAGTATCAACCCATCGACAGGGGCGAACTATGGCTACACCTTC. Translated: CASSINPSTGANYGYTF. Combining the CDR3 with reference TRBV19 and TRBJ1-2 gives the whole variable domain DGGITQSPKYLFRKEGQNVTLSCEQNLNHDAMYWYRQDPGQGLRLIYYSQIVNDFQKGDIAEGYSVSREKKESFPLTVTSAQKNPTAFYLCASSINPSTGANYGYTFGSGTRLTVV.

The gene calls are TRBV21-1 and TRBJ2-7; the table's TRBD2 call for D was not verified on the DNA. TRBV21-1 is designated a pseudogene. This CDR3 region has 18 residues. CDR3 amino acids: CASSKGKSGGPSSYEQYF. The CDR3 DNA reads TGTGCCAGCAGCAAAGGGAAGAGCGGGGGGCCTAGCTCCTACGAGCAGTACTTC.

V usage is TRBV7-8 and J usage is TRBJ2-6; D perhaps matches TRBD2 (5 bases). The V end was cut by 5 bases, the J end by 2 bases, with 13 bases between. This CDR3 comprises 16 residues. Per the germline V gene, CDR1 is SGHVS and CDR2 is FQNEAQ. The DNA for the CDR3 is TGTGCCAGCAGCCCAACTGCGCGGGCTGGGGCCAACGTCCTGACTTTC. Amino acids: CASSPTARAGANVLTF.

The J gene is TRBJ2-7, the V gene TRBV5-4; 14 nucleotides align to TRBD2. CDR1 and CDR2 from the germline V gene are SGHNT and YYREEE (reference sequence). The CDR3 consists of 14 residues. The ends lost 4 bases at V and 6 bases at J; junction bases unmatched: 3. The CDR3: CASSPGLAGVEQYV. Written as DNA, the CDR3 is TGTGCCAGCAGCCCGGGACTAGCGGGAGTCGAGCAGTACGTC.

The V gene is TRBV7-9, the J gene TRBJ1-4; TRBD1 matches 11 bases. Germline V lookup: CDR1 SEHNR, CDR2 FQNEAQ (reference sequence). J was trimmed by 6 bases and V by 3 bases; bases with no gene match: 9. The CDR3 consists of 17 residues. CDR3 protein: CASSLGRTGGFDEKLFF. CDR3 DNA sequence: TGTGCCAGCAGCTTGGGTAGGACAGGGGGCTTTGATGAAAAACTGTTTTTT.

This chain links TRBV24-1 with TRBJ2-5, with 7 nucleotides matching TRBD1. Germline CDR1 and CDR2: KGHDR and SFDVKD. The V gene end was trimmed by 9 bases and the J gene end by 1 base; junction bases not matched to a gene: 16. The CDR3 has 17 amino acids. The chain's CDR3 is CATAAIPRGQTQETQYF. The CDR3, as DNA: TGTGCCACCGCCGCTATTCCTCGGGGACAGACCCAAGAGACCCAGTACTTC.